This entry concerns a single T cell receptor beta chain. Its matching antigen is unknown. This record comes from a study of post-analysis software for immune sequencing data. Whole-study findings and limits: Batch-mates among the samples co-clustered strongly by F measure. Comparison with controls showed significantly lower normalized Chao1 diversity in multiple sclerosis patients. The five TRBV segments detected at higher frequency in patients than in controls included TRBV5-6, TRBV5-1 and TRBV20-1.

Germline V lookup: CDR1 SGHVS, CDR2 FNYEAQ. This CDR3 region has 16 residues. The junction had 8 bases not matched to a gene; V was cut back by 5 bases and J by 2 bases. Prepared TCR beta cDNA libraries contained unique molecular identifiers. The T cell input of about 0.85 to 10 million gave around 450,000 cDNA molecules. TCRdb called the PCR reads again in MiXCR, with one record for every CDR3 protein. The sample consists of a few hundred thousand distinct CDR3 sequences, about 40% of them appearing once. This TCR was recovered from a girl aged 2-10 years with multiple sclerosis. The chain couples TRBV7-6 to TRBJ2-3; 9 nucleotides align to TRBD2. Specimen: blood. CDR3 nucleotide sequence: TGTGCCAGCAGCCTCAACGCGGGGGGGGTCACAGATACGCAGTATTTT. This translates into CASSLNAGGVTDTQYF.